The rows below give T cell receptor beta chains drawn from one sample of a study of cytomegalovirus exposure and HLA in healthy donors. Method: immunoSEQ multiplex PCR; TCRdb's copy keeps in-frame clones and lacks some. The top ten clones hold 0.95% to 1.1% of a sample with about 160,000 clones, roughly 79% of them seen once. Specimen: PBMCs. The receptors stem from a woman aged 40 to 50 in good health and CMV-seronegative. The CDR3 runs from the conserved cysteine through the conserved F or W. A D gene is named only where the DNA matches it firmly. Only part of the rows carry a size: once, few, many, or a class if the clone is expanded.

DNA | CDR3 | size | J | D | V
TGCAGCGTTGCGGGGGGTCTAGCGGGAGAGAGCACAGATACGCAGTATTTT | CSVAGGLAGESTDTQYF | few | TRBJ2-3 | TRBD2 | TRBV29-1
TGTGCCAGCAGCTTGGCAACCGACAGACTGTTTTTT | CASSLATDRLFF | - | TRBJ1-4 | - | TRBV5-6
TGTGCCAGCAGTTGGGCTCCCACGAACACCGGGGAGCTGTTTTTT | CASSWAPTNTGELFF | once | TRBJ2-2 | - | TRBV27
TGTGCCATCAGTGCAGGGACAGGGCATAGCAATCAGCCCCAGCATTTT | CAISAGTGHSNQPQHF | - | TRBJ1-5 | TRBD1 | TRBV10-3
TGTGCCAGCAGCGGGGGACAACTCTACACAGATACGCAGTATTTT | CASSGGQLYTDTQYF | - | TRBJ2-3 | - | TRBV9
TGTGCCAGCAGCTTGCCTAGCGGGAGAACAGATACGCAGTATTTT | CASSLPSGRTDTQYF | - | TRBJ2-3 | TRBD2 | TRBV5-4
TGTGCCAGCAGCTCCCTGAGCGTCACCGGGGAGCTGTTTTTT | CASSSLSVTGELFF | - | TRBJ2-2 | - | TRBV11-3
TGTGCCAGCGCAGGACAGGGGAGGGACACCGGGGAGCTGTTTTTT | CASAGQGRDTGELFF | once | TRBJ2-2 | TRBD1 | TRBV18
TGTGCCAGCAGCTTACAACTAGCGGGAGGGCCACAGAGAGAGACCCAGTACTTC | CASSLQLAGGPQRETQYF | - | TRBJ2-5 | TRBD2 | TRBV5-6
TGTGCCAGTTCAATCCTACGACCGGAGACTAGCAATCAGCCCCAGCATTTT | CASSILRPETSNQPQHF | - | TRBJ1-5 | - | TRBV19
TGTGCCAGCAGTTTTGAGGGGGCTGGAAACACCATATATTTT | CASSFEGAGNTIYF | - | TRBJ1-3 | - | TRBV6-5
TGTGCCAGCAGTGAAGACTCATGGAACACTGAAGCTTTCTTT | CASSEDSWNTEAFF | - | TRBJ1-1 | - | TRBV2
TGTGCCAGCAGCTCCCAGGGTTTAGCGGGAGCCGACCTTGACAATGAGCAGTTCTTC | CASSSQGLAGADLDNEQFF | - | TRBJ2-1 | TRBD2 | TRBV13
TGTGCCAGCAGCCCCCGGGCCGGGGAGCTGTTTTTT | CASSPRAGELFF | few | TRBJ2-2 | - | TRBV11-3
TGTGCCAGCAGCCCCGGACTAGCGGGACCCGGGGAGCTGTTTTTT | CASSPGLAGPGELFF | - | TRBJ2-2 | TRBD2 | TRBV5-4
TGTGCCAGCAGCTTGCCACAAGAACAAGAGACCCAGTACTTC | CASSLPQEQETQYF | - | TRBJ2-5 | - | TRBV5-8
TGTGCCAGCAGTTACTCACAGGGGGCGGATCAGCCCCAGCATTTT | CASSYSQGADQPQHF | - | TRBJ1-5 | TRBD1 | TRBV6-6
TGTGCCAGCAGTCGGGGGTTTCAGCCCCAGCATTTT | CASSRGFQPQHF | - | TRBJ1-5 | - | TRBV28
TGTGCCAGTAGTATAGCAGGACAAGACTATGGCTACACCTTC | CASSIAGQDYGYTF | - | TRBJ1-2 | - | TRBV19
TGCGCCAGCAGTTCGGTAGGAGGTGATGGGAGAAACTATGGCTACACCTTC | CASSSVGGDGRNYGYTF | - | TRBJ1-2 | - | TRBV5-1
TGTGCCAGCAGCGCCGAGCGGGGGTACACCGGGGAGCTGTTTTTT | CASSAERGYTGELFF | - | TRBJ2-2 | TRBD2 | TRBV9
TGTGCCTGGAGTCCGGGGATGGCGGGGGGAGATACGCAGTATTTT | CAWSPGMAGGDTQYF | - | TRBJ2-3 | TRBD2 | TRBV30
TGTGCCAGCAGTTTCTCCGGGAGTCAAGAGACCCAGTACTTC | CASSFSGSQETQYF | - | TRBJ2-5 | - | TRBV28
TGCGCCAGCAGCTTGGGGGGCTTTATCAATGAGCAGTTCTTC | CASSLGGFINEQFF | - | TRBJ2-1 | - | TRBV5-1
TGTGCCAGCAGTGACAGGGTGACTGAAGCTTTCTTT | CASSDRVTEAFF | - | TRBJ1-1 | TRBD1 | TRBV6-5
TGTGCCTGGAGTGTTCAAGACAATCAGCCCCCGCATTTT | CAWSVQDNQPPHF | - | TRBJ1-5 | - | TRBV30
TGTGCCACCCGGCTAGTCTCCCCCACAGATACGCAGTATTTT | CATRLVSPTDTQYF | - | TRBJ2-3 | - | TRBV15
TGTGCCAGCAGCTTTGGACAGGGGCCCTTGTCCTATGGCTACACCTTC | CASSFGQGPLSYGYTF | - | TRBJ1-2 | TRBD1 | TRBV5-6
TGTGCCAGCAGCGGACACTACGAGCAGTACTTC | CASSGHYEQYF | - | TRBJ2-7 | - | TRBV5-4
TGTGCCAGCAGTGAAAGGGTCCGGCAGGGTGAAAAACTGTTTTTT | CASSERVRQGEKLFF | - | TRBJ1-4 | - | TRBV2
TGCGCCAGCAGCCGGGGACTTGAAGAGACCCAGTACTTC | CASSRGLEETQYF | - | TRBJ2-5 | - | TRBV5-1
TGTGCCAGCAGCTTAGGTCAGCGGGACAAAGAGACCCAGTACTTC | CASSLGQRDKETQYF | - | TRBJ2-5 | - | TRBV13
TGTGCCAGCAGTGAAAAACTCAGGGGCACTGAAGCTTTCTTT | CASSEKLRGTEAFF | - | TRBJ1-1 | - | TRBV25-1